This T cell receptor (beta chain) was obtained from a study of prognosis after radiotherapy for stage I lung cancer (dated by TCRdb to the early 2020s). Study-wide context: Between April 2018 and 2019, 20 or so stage I NSCLC patients were enrolled in Nanjing, China. In every patient, SBRT was given without any concurrent therapy. The study included approximately 14 patients with newly diagnosed primary stage I lung tumors and five or six with oligometastatic NSCLC after surgical resection of the primary tumor. SBRT was delivered in 3 to 5 fractions with a biologically effective dose of at least 100 Gy, and image-guided IMRT or VMAT was used for delivery. The study sequenced around 38 blood samples from 20 or so patients, one before and one after SBRT per patient. Eleven to twelve patients had adenocarcinoma and 6 or 7 had squamous cell carcinoma as the tumor histology. After SBRT, distant metastases developed in about 20% of the 19 patients at a median of approximately seven months, while the remaining 15 patients had no significant progression. The cohort included more than 10 men and more than 5 women, with a median age of approximately 74 years and a range of about 53 to 90 years. Every patient was regarded as medically inoperable, because of comorbidities in eleven to twelve cases and refusal of surgery in 6 or 7 cases. Peripheral blood TCR beta repertoires were profiled in stage I NSCLC patients before and after stereotactic body radiotherapy, and the repertoires were related to distant failure. Study-level results and caveats: After SBRT, the count of unique TCR clones dropped from a median of roughly 9,400 beforehand to nearly 7,000 afterward (Wilcoxon paired P=0.011). The study was limited by the small cohort and short follow-up, and independent validation of the study findings is required. Tumor specificity of expanded TCR clones was not determined. Post-SBRT Shannon entropy and its change from baseline were lower in patients who developed distant metastases; baseline Shannon entropy was not associated with metastases. All reported P values were unadjusted for multiple comparisons. Differences in TRBV and TRBJ usage frequencies by metastasis status were reportedly observed in two V genes at baseline and in several V and two J genes after SBRT.

Inclusive of the bounding cysteine and phenylalanine, the CDR3 is 15 residues long. Only the CDR3 region is kept as DNA, spanning 45 bases read in frame from base 1. In the germline V gene (reference sequence), CDR1 corresponds to LNHDA and CDR2 to SQIVND. V is cut by 5 bases and J by 4 bases, and the space between the germline ends is 17 bases. This clonotype occurred a few times. The specificity of this receptor is unknown. No base quality values were provided; no much bigger clone lies one nucleotide off. A history of other malignancies or of prior chemotherapy or radiotherapy was absent in all patients, and node-negative disease was shown on CT and PET/CT in all patients. At each of two time points, 5.5 to 7 milliliters of peripheral venous blood were collected in EDTA tubes. PBMCs were isolated by Ficoll-Paque Plus density-gradient centrifugation. Samples were stored at -80°C immediately after collection until analysis.

Two rounds of multiplex PCR were used to amplify the TCR beta CDR3 region from genomic DNA. In the first round of PCR, primers specific to each TRBV and TRBJ gene were used, and the primer sequences are filed in Chinese patent CN105087789A. Universal primers were used in the second PCR round. The Roche High Pure PCR Template Preparation Kit was used to extract genomic DNA from frozen PBMCs. Paired-end sequencing with 151 bp reads was performed on the libraries using an Illumina HiSeq 3000. The authors' analysis ran thus. CutAdapt was used to remove raw reads lacking the multiplex PCR primer sequences. High-quality paired reads were merged into contigs with PEAR. MiXCR assigned TRB V, D and J gene segments to each contig by aligning to reference sequences. CDR3 sequences were clustered by base quality and sequence similarity to remove sequencing errors. Diversity was measured as Shannon entropy normalized by the natural log of productive TCR sequence number. Clonality was computed as one minus the ratio of Shannon entropy to the natural log of the number of unique clonotypes. Progression-free survival cut-offs for repertoire metrics were chosen using the Youden index of ROC curves, with analyses run in R 3.5.3. TCRdb trimmed the raw reads at Q25, called clones with MiXCR and kept productive beta chains. When rows share a CDR3 protein, they turn into one entry using the most common DNA and genes. The V and J calls and clone size are TCRdb's, not the authors'. Within this sample are approximately 15,000 distinct CDR3 sequences, with just under 45% of them counted one time only. The top ten hold approximately 44% of the sample.

The material sequenced was PBMCs, taken before or after stereotactic body radiation therapy (not recorded which). Rearrangement joined TRBV19 to TRBJ1-1; the D gene remains uncertain. This TCR derives from a donor aged 50 or older with non-small cell lung cancer. The CDR3 here reads CASSGGAYRVTEAFF. Read as DNA, the sequence is TGTGCCAGTAGTGGCGGAGCGTATAGGGTCACTGAAGCTTTCTTT. Joined to the reference TRBV19 and TRBJ1-1 proteins, this CDR3 gives the full variable domain: DGGITQSPKYLFRKEGQNVTLSCEQNLNHDAMYWYRQDPGQGLRLIYYSQIVNDFQKGDIAEGYSVSREKKESFPLTVTSAQKNPTAFYLCASSGGAYRVTEAFFGQGTRLTVV.